The clone carrying this T cell receptor (beta chain) was observed at least ten times. These data come from a study of low-dose radiotherapy and immunotherapy resistance in tumors. Whole-study context: Per fraction, Cohort 2 was given 1 Gy every two weeks, accumulating a total of 13 Gy over 26 weeks.

Described time point: before trial treatment. This CDR3 has 16 residues. Between the trimmed V and J ends, which lost 1 base and 4 bases, there was a span of 12 bases. Germline CDR1 and CDR2: SGDLS and YYNGEE. With TRAV- and TRBV-specific primers, first-strand cDNA was made, covering the alpha and beta chains. The TCRs were subjected to amplification over approximately 20 PCR cycles employing a constant-region primer in conjunction with a V-primer adapter. MiXCR, run by TCRdb on the reads, gives a single entry per CDR3 protein. The sample has roughly 76,000 distinct CDR3 sequences, approximately 20% seen once.

This clonotype was sampled from a male donor with prostate cancer. This specimen was PBMCs, taken before treatment. The chain recombines TRBV9 with TRBJ2-6; D may correspond to TRBD1 or TRBD2 (5 bases each). CDR3 DNA sequence: TGTGCCAGCAGCGTACGGGGCGATCCCGGGGCCAACGTCCTGACTTTC. Translated, it gives CASSVRGDPGANVLTF.